The 8 T cell receptor beta chains in this list originate from one sample, sequenced in a study of blood T cell repertoires in COVID-19. Here immunoSEQ multiplex PCR was the method, and the copy in TCRdb shows in-frame clones only, minus some. The sample contains about 55,000 clones, 70% to 90% of which appear only once. What was sequenced was peripheral blood. Source of these receptors: a man between 60 and 75 years old with acute or convalescent COVID-19.

The rearrangement uses TRBV30 and TRBJ1-5, with D possibly being TRBD1 (6 bases). V dropped 2 bases and J dropped 2 bases, with 16 bases sitting between them. The CDR3 has 16 amino acids. Germline CDR1 is GTSNPN and CDR2 is SVGIG (reference sequence). The CDR3 DNA reads TGTGCCTGGAGTCCCCGGGACACCGGGGGCAATCAGCCCCAGCATTTT. Translating it yields CAWSPRDTGGNQPQHF.

The J gene is TRBJ1-2, the V gene TRBV12-3 or TRBV12-4, with 7 bases fitting TRBD1. V lost 6 bases to trimming and J lost 4 bases; unmatched junction nucleotides: 5. The CDR3 is 13 amino acids. The CDR3 sequence: CASSQGQLYGYTF. CDR3 bases: TGTGCCAGCAGCCAGGGACAGCTCTATGGCTACACCTTC.

A single count supports this clone. The gene calls are TRBV5-4 and TRBJ2-1; 11 nucleotides match TRBD2. The germline V gene has CDR1 SGHNT and CDR2 YYREEE (reference sequence). J lost 7 bases, V lost 4 bases, and 10 bases had no gene match. The CDR3 extends over 16 amino acids. CDR3 protein: CASSPRVVAGGNEQFF. CDR3 DNA: TGTGCCAGCAGCCCGAGGGTAGTAGCGGGAGGGAATGAGCAGTTCTTC.

CDR3 bases: TGTGCCAGCAGTTTATCTCGGCGGGAGGGAGAGGACAATGAGCAGTTCTTC. Encoded protein: CASSLSRREGEDNEQFF. V usage is TRBV27 and J usage is TRBJ2-1; 9 bases are a match to TRBD2. The CDR3 has 17 amino acids. Germline V lookup: CDR1 MNHEY, CDR2 SMNVEV (reference sequence). V gave up 0 bases and J gave up 5 bases; unmatched junction bases: 8.

This clone has just a few counts. J is TRBJ2-7 and V is TRBV27; 8 bases align to TRBD1. The CDR3 has 15 residues. Germline V gene lookup returns CDR1 MNHEY and CDR2 SMNVEV (reference sequence). V lost 6 bases to trimming and J lost 5 bases; unmatched junction nucleotides: 12. This CDR3 reads CASRPRRTGRHEQYF. The CDR3 bases are TGTGCCAGCAGACCGCGGAGGACAGGGCGGCACGAGCAGTACTTC.

This clone has only one observation. This sequence joins TRBV9 and TRBJ2-5, with TRBD1 matching 8 bases. Germline values: CDR1 SGDLS, CDR2 YYNGEE. This CDR3 is 15 amino acids long. The ends lost 4 bases at V and 1 base at J; junction bases unmatched: 6. The CDR3 region is CASSIRTGTQETQYF. The CDR3 nucleotides read TGTGCCAGCAGCATAAGGACAGGGACCCAAGAGACCCAGTACTTC.

V usage is TRBV6-6 and J usage is TRBJ1-1; 8 bases agree with TRBD1. This CDR3 region has 15 residues. V was clipped by 11 bases and J by 4 bases; unmatched bases: 15. CDR1 and CDR2 (germline): MNHNY, SVGAGI (reference sequence). CDR3 bases: TGTGCCTGCGAAGTGAGGGACAGGTTTATCACTGAAGCTTTCTTT. It encodes CACEVRDRFITEAFF.

The rearrangement links TRBV5-1 to TRBJ1-1; D not resolved. Germline V gene data show CDR1 as SGHRS and CDR2 as YFSETQ. The V end was cut by 4 bases, the J end by 1 base, with 14 bases between. CDR3 length equals 15 residues. For the CDR3, the DNA is TGCGCCAGCAGCCCTAACCTGAATTCGAACACTGAAGCTTTCTTT. It yields the protein CASSPNLNSNTEAFF.